This is a list of T cell receptor beta chains from one sample in a study of precursors of human CD4 cytotoxic T cells. TCRdb analysed the reads with MiXCR anew, one entry per CDR3 protein. The profile covers some 600 distinct CDR3 sequences, with under 20% appearing a single time and more than 8% taken by the ten largest. The sequenced material came from memory CD4+ T cells from blood (PBMCs). These receptors were taken from a human donor in good health. The CDR3 runs from the conserved cysteine through the conserved F or W. Each record gives: V gene, clone size, CDR3 protein. The size field is filled for only some rows; it gives once, few, many or a size class.

TRBV12-3/TRBV12-4	large	CASSKTGGVSEQYF
TRBV27	NA	CASSLSGRLNTEAFF
TRBV27	large	CASSPAGTSGRDGFF
TRBV27	few	CASSLYGRAWETQYF
TRBV7-6	large	CASSWDAGSQETQYF
TRBV7-9	NA	CASSARQGKDEQYF
TRBV23-1	large	CASSHPLTAATGELFF
TRBV6-2/TRBV6-3	large	CASSWNLGTEAFF
TRBV27	large	CASSFTVGTEAFF
TRBV6-5	large	CASRPYPVGQGSGEQYF
TRBV7-2	NA	CASSLSGPGLASSYNEQFF
TRBV5-1	NA	CASSYSGLAGGNEQYF
TRBV10-3	large	CAISVGGKVANEQFF
TRBV5-5	NA	CASSYLGETPPGELFF
TRBV11-2	large	CASSPGQGLMAFF
TRBV7-9	large	CASSPTLGHEQYF
TRBV4-3	large	CASSQDRGLGTGELFF
TRBV20-1	NA	CSAFSSGGSNEKLFF
TRBV5-1	NA	CASSPLGGITDTQYF
TRBV20-1	NA	CSARSMNTEAFF
TRBV30	NA	CAWSARVPETQYF
TRBV9	large	CASSTQTHQSDTQYF
TRBV24-1	NA	CATSETGTGDGYTF
TRBV9	once	CASSLGAGGREKLFF
TRBV3-1	large	CASSPVGGRITETQYF
TRBV15	NA	CATSGDRGRDTQYF
TRBV4-2	few	CASSQELAGPTDTQYF